The 9 T cell receptor beta chains below were found in one sample sequenced in a study of vaccination effects on CD4 cells after COVID-19. For these receptors, no antigen is known. Following culture for around 10 days, CD4+ T cells were isolated. TCRdb keeps only in-frame clones here, not all; method: immunoSEQ multiplex PCR. Counted here are approximately 50,000 clones, about 70% occurring once; the ten biggest clones make up about 12%. This specimen consisted of CD4+ T cells from PBMCs cultured without peptide, obtained before COVID-19 vaccination. These receptors all come from a human donor who had a prior SARS-CoV-2 infection.

CDR3 sequence reads: CASSSDRGPPKSEAFF. The CDR3 bases are TGCGCCAGCAGCTCGGACAGGGGCCCTCCCAAGAGTGAAGCTTTCTTT. J is TRBJ1-1 and V is TRBV5-1, with 9 nucleotides matching TRBD1. After removal of 3 bases from V and 7 bases from J, the junction contained 13 bases not matched to a gene. The CDR3 is 16 amino acids. Germline V gene data show CDR1 as SGHRS and CDR2 as YFSETQ.

V usage is TRBV5-6 and J usage is TRBJ2-7; 7 bases fit TRBD2. The junction had 9 bases not matched to a gene; V was cut back by 0 bases and J by 3 bases. This CDR3 has 16 residues. Germline V gene lookup returns CDR1 SGHDT and CDR2 YYEEEE. The CDR3 nucleotides read TGTGCCAGCAGCTTGGAAATGTGGGGGGAGGGCTACGAGCAGTACTTC. As protein: CASSLEMWGEGYEQYF.

To note about this clone: This sample also contains other DNA sequences that code for the same CDR3. V usage is TRBV7-9 and J usage is TRBJ2-1, with 9 bases identical to TRBD2. The V gene's germline CDR1 is SEHNR and CDR2 FQNEAQ (reference sequence). This CDR3 is built from 16 residues. V dropped 0 bases and J dropped 2; count of bases not matched to a gene: 2. CDR3 in amino acids: CASSLALAGTYNEQFF. The CDR3 DNA is TGTGCCAGCAGCTTAGCACTAGCGGGCACCTACAATGAGCAGTTCTTC.

The V gene is TRBV7-2, the J gene TRBJ1-6, with D possibly matching TRBD1 (5 bases). Germline values: CDR1 SGHTA, CDR2 FQGNSA. CDR3 length equals 14 residues. V lost 4 bases to trimming and J lost 7 bases, with 11 bases between them. Here the CDR3 reads CASSSRGGNSPLHF. DNA for the CDR3: TGTGCCAGCAGCTCACGGGGGGGAAATTCACCCCTCCACTTT. The complete variable domain, with remaining parts taken from reference TRBV7-2 and TRBJ1-6, reads GAGVSQSPSNKVTEKGKDVELRCDPISGHTALYWYRQSLGQGLEFLIYFQGNSAPDKSGLPSDRFSAERTGGSVSTLTIQRTQQEDSAVYLCASSSRGGNSPLHFGNGTRLTVT.

J is TRBJ2-2 and V is TRBV29-1; maybe TRBD1 (5 bases). The CDR3 spans 14 residues. Germline-derived CDR1 and CDR2 are SQVTM and ANQGSEA. Trimming pared 7 bases from V and 4 bases from J, leaving 16 bases between. For the CDR3, the DNA is TGCAGCGCCGAAAGGGGATACGGCACCGGGGAGCTGTTTTTT. It yields the protein CSAERGYGTGELFF.

The rearrangement joins TRBV3-1 (or the pseudogene TRBV3-2) to TRBJ2-5; TRBD2 agrees at 11 bases. This CDR3 is 17 amino acids long. V shed 0 bases and J 3 bases; nucleotides not matched to a gene: 6. In germline, CDR1 is LGHDT, CDR2 YNNKEL (reference sequence). In nucleotides, the CDR3 is TGTGCCAGCAGCCAAGATGTAGCGGGGGGGCCAAAAGAGACCCAGTACTTC. As protein: CASSQDVAGGPKETQYF.

The chain links TRBV7-3 to TRBJ2-3; tentative D call: TRBD2 (6 bases). The CDR3 extends over 14 amino acids. V was trimmed by 5 bases and J by 1 base, leaving 10 bases between them. CDR1 is SGHTA, CDR2 FQGTGA, per germline. CDR3 in DNA: TGTGCCAGCAGCGGTATAGCGGGCACAGATACGCAGTATTTT. Protein: CASSGIAGTDTQYF.

The rearrangement links TRBV4-3 to TRBJ1-6, with D possibly TRBD1 on 6 matching bases. Germline values: CDR1 LGHNA, CDR2 YSLEER. Trimming pared 1 base from V and 10 bases from J, leaving 14 bases between. The CDR3 is 15 residues long. The CDR3 is CASSQGTGIGSPLHF. CDR3 nucleotide sequence: TGCGCCAGCAGCCAAGGAACAGGGATAGGATCACCCCTCCACTTT.

This chain links TRBV7-2 with TRBJ2-7; D is unresolved. Trimming removed 3 bases from V and 2 bases from J, with 20 bases in between. CDR3 length equals 17 residues. Germline lookup yields CDR1 SGHTA and CDR2 FQGNSA. The CDR3 nucleotides read TGTGCCAGCAGCTTGACCCAGGACCATGCATATACCTACGAGCAGTACTTC. This translates into CASSLTQDHAYTYEQYF.